This T cell receptor beta chain was found in a study of T cell changes during pregnancy in multiple sclerosis. CDR3 length equals 15 residues. Repertoires were generated with immunoSEQ multiplex PCR, while TCRdb's copy carries only in-frame clones and drops some. In the table there are about 66,000 clones, 90% to 95% of which are singletons. This chain connects TRBV7-5 to TRBJ2-5; the table gives TRBD2 as D, unverified against the DNA. TRBV7-5 is listed as a pseudogene. Material: CD8+ T cells from peripheral blood mononuclear cells, obtained before pregnancy. The clonotype originates from a female donor with multiple sclerosis, enrolled in a pregnancy study. The CDR3 DNA is TGTGCCAGAAGCTCACGGACTAGCGGCCAAGAGACCCAGTACTTC. Translation: CARSSRTSGQETQYF.